This T cell receptor beta chain comes out of a study of OX40 agonist ivuxolimab in advanced cancers. Unmatched junction bases numbered 3, after V lost 0 bases and J lost 6 bases. This CDR3 contains 16 residues. The germline V gene encodes CDR1 SGHDT and CDR2 YYEEEE. Profiled with immunoSEQ multiplex PCR; TCRdb holds only in-frame clones, not every one. The sample holds roughly 68,000 clones, 65% to 90% seen once. The chain links TRBV5-6 to TRBJ2-2; the match to TRBD2 covers 12 bases. The material was CD4+ or CD8+ T cells sorted from blood, obtained in a trial of the OX40 agonist ivuxolimab. This TCR was sampled from an adult with an advanced solid tumor such as melanoma, head and neck, liver or kidney cancer. The CDR3 sequence: CASSLASGRDAGELFF. CDR3 coding DNA: TGTGCCAGCAGCTTGGCTAGCGGGAGGGACGCCGGGGAGCTGTTTTTT.